Here is one T cell receptor (beta chain) with its context. Its specificity is not known. Since a much larger clone is just one base distant, this may be a read error. Here the CDR3 omits its conserved ending phenylalanine or tryptophan, so a read error is the likely source. Samples came from axillary lymph nodes draining the breast cancer. CDR3 size: 12 residues. CDR1 is MNHEY and CDR2 is SMNVEV in the germline V gene (reference sequence). With V trimmed by 7 bases and J by 4 bases, 2 bases remained unmatched. The data were obtained in a study of breast tumors, draining lymph nodes, adjacent tissues. General observations from the study: Data only fit, rather than demonstrated, lymph node origin of most tumor T cells. Most tumor T cells seemingly derive from lymph node, then expand in tumor.

One entry per CDR3 protein, called by TCRdb with MiXCR from the multiplex PCR reads. The profile shows more than 250,000 distinct CDR3 sequences, 30% of them singletons. J is TRBJ2-5 and V is TRBV27; TRBD1 aligns across 8 bases. This sequence originates from a female donor with breast cancer. Some clones in this sample may be carry-over from other donors' samples. The sequenced material came from axillary lymph node tissue. CDR3 sequence reads: CASTDRGETQYL. As DNA, the CDR3 is TGTGCCAGCACCGACAGGGGAGAGACCCAGTACCTC.